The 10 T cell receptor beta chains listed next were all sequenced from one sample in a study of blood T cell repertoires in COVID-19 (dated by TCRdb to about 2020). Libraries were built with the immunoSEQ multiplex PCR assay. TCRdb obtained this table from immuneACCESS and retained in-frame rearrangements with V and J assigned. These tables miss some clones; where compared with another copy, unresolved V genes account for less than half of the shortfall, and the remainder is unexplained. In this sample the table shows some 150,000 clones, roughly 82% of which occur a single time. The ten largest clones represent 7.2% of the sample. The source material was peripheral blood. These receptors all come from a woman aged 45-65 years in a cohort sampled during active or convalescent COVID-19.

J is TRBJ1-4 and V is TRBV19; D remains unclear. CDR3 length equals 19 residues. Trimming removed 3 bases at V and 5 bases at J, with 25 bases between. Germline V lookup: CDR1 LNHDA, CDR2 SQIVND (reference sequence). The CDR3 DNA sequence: TGTGCCAGTAGTATCAGAGCCCCGGGGAGATACCTGGCAAATGAAAAACTGTTTTTT. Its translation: CASSIRAPGRYLANEKLFF.

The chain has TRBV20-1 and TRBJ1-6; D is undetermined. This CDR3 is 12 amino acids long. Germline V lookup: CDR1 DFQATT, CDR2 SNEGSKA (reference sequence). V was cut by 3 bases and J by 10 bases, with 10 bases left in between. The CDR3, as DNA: TGCAGTGCTAGTGAGGCTGGCTCACCCCTCCACTTT. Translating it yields CSASEAGSPLHF.

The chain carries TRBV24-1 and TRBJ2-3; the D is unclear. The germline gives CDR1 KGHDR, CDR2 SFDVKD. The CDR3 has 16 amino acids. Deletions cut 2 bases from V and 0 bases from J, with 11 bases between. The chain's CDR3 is CATSDSSASSTDTQYF. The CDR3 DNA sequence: TGTGCCACCAGTGATTCCTCCGCGTCTAGCACAGATACGCAGTATTTT.

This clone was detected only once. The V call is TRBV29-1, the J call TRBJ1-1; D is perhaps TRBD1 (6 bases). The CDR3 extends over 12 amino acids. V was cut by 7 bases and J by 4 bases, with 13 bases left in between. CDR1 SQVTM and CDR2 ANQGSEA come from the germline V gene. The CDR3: CSGHGQSTEAFF. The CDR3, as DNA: TGCAGCGGACACGGACAGAGCACTGAAGCTTTCTTT. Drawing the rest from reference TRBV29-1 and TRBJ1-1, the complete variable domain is SAVISQKPSRDICQRGTSLTIQCQVDSQVTMMFWYRQQPGQSLTLIATANQGSEATYESGFVIDKFPISRPNLTFSTLTVSNMSPEDSSIYLCSGHGQSTEAFFGQGTRLTVV.

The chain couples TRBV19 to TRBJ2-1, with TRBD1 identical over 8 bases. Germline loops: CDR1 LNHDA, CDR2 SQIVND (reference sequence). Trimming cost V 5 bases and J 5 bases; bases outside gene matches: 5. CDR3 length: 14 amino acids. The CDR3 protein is CASSVPTGDNEQFF. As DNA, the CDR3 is TGTGCCAGTAGTGTGCCGACAGGGGACAATGAGCAGTTCTTC. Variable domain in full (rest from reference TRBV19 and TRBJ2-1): DGGITQSPKYLFRKEGQNVTLSCEQNLNHDAMYWYRQDPGQGLRLIYYSQIVNDFQKGDIAEGYSVSREKKESFPLTVTSAQKNPTAFYLCASSVPTGDNEQFFGPGTRLTVL.

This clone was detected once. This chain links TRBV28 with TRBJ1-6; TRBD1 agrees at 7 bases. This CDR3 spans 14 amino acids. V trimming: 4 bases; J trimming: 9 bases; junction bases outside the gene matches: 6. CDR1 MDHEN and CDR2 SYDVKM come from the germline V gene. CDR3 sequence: CASSSRGVSSPLHF. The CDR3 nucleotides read TGTGCCAGCAGTTCCAGGGGGGTCAGTTCACCCCTCCACTTT.

The CDR3 sequence is CASSPGTSDTGELFF. The CDR3 nucleotides are TGTGCCAGCAGTCCCGGGACTAGCGACACCGGGGAGCTGTTTTTT. V usage is TRBV27 and J usage is TRBJ2-2; 10 bases fit TRBD2. CDR1 MNHEY and CDR2 SMNVEV come from the germline V gene (reference sequence). Germline trimming cut 5 bases from V and 3 bases from J; bases unmatched to any gene: 3. This CDR3 has 15 amino acids.

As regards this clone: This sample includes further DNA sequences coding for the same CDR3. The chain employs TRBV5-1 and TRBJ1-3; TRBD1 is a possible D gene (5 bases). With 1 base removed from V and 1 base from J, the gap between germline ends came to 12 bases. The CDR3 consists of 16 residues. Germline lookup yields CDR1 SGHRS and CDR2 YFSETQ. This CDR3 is CASSLTGSISGNTIYF. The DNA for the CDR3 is TGCGCCAGCAGCTTGACAGGTTCGATATCTGGAAACACCATATATTTT.

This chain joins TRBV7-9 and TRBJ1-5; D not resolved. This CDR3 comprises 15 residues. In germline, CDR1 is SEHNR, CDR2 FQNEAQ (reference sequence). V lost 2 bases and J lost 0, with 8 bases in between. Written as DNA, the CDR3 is TGTGCCAGCAGCTTAAACGGGAATAGCAATCAGCCCCAGCATTTT. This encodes CASSLNGNSNQPQHF.

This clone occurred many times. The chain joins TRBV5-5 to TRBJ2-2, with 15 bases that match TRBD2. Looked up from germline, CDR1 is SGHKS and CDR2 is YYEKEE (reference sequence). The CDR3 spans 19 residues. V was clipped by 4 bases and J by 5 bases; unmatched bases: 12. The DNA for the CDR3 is TGTGCCAGCAGCCGCCCAACGGGACTAGCGGGGGGTTTTACCGGGGAGCTGTTTTTT. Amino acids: CASSRPTGLAGGFTGELFF.